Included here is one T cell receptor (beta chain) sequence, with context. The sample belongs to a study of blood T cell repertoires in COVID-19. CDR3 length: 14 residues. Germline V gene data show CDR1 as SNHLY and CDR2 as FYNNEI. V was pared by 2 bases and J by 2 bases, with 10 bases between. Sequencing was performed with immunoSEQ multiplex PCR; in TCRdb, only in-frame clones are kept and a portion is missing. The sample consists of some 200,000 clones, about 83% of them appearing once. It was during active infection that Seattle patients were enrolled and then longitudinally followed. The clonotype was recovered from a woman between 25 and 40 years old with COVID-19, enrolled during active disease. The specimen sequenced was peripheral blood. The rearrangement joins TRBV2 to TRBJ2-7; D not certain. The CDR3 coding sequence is TGTGCCAGCAGTGAAAACCCCTATGCCTACGAGCAGTACTTC. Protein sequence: CASSENPYAYEQYF. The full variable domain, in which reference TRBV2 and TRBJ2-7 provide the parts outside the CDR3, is EPEVTQTPSHQVTQMGQEVILRCVPISNHLYFYWYRQILGQKVEFLVSFYNNEISEKSEIFDDQFSVERPDGSNFTLKIRSTKLEDSAMYFCASSENPYAYEQYFGPGTRLTVT.